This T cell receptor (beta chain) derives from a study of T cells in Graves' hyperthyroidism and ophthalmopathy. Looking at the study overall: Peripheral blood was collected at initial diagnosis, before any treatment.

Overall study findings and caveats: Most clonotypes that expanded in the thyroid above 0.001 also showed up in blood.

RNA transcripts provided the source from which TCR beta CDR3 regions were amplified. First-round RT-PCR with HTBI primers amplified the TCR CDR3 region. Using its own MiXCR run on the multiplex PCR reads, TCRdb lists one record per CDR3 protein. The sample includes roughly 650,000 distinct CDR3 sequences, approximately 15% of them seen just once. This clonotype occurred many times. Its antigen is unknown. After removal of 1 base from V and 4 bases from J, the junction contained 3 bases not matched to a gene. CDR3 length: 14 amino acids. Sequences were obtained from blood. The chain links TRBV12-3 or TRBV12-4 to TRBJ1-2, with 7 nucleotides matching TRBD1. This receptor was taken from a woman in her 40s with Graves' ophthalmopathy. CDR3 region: CASSLETGPYGYTF. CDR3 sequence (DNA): TGTGCCAGCAGTTTAGAGACAGGGCCCTATGGCTACACCTTC.